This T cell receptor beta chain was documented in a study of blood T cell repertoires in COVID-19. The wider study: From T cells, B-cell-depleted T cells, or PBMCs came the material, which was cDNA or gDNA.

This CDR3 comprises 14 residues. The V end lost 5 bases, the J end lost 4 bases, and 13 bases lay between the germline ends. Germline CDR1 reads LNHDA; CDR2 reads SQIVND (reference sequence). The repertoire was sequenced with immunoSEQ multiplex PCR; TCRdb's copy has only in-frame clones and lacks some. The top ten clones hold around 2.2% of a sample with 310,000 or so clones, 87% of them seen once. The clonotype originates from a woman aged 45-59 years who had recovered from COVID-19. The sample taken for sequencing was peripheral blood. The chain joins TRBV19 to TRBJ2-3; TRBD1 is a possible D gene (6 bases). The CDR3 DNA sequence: TGTGCCAGTAGTCTGAACAGGGCGCCAGATACGCAGTATTTT. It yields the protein CASSLNRAPDTQYF.